The 32 T cell receptor beta chains given below trace back to one sample, sequenced in a study of blood T cell repertoires in COVID-19. Generated by immunoSEQ multiplex PCR, the TCRdb table keeps only in-frame clones and is missing some. The sample has about 190,000 clones, roughly nine tenths seen once. Sample: peripheral blood. These receptors all stem from a man in his forties with acute or convalescent COVID-19.

This clone has just a few counts. The V and J genes are TRBV7-8 and TRBJ1-1, with D possibly matching TRBD1 (5 bases). Germline assignment: CDR1 SGHVS and CDR2 FQNEAQ. The CDR3 contains 13 residues. With 1 base removed from V and 7 bases from J, the gap between germline ends came to 10 bases. The CDR3 protein is CASSLGQSYEAFF. As DNA, the CDR3 is TGTGCCAGCAGCTTAGGACAGAGCTATGAAGCTTTCTTT.

The genes are TRBV19 and TRBJ2-1; 8 bases line up with TRBD1. The germline gives CDR1 LNHDA, CDR2 SQIVND (reference sequence). The CDR3 has 14 residues. Trimming cost V 7 bases and J 4 bases; bases outside gene matches: 6. CDR3 sequence: CASKDRASYNEQFF. The CDR3 nucleotides are TGTGCCAGTAAGGACAGGGCCTCTTACAATGAGCAGTTCTTC. The full variable domain, its missing parts supplied by reference TRBV19 and TRBJ2-1, is DGGITQSPKYLFRKEGQNVTLSCEQNLNHDAMYWYRQDPGQGLRLIYYSQIVNDFQKGDIAEGYSVSREKKESFPLTVTSAQKNPTAFYLCASKDRASYNEQFFGPGTRLTVL.

V gene TRBV7-2 combines with J gene TRBJ1-2, with 10 bases lining up with TRBD1. The CDR3 is made up of 14 amino acids. V was pared by 5 bases and J by 7 bases, with 7 bases of the junction left unmatched. The V gene's germline CDR1 is SGHTA and CDR2 FQGNSA. The CDR3 loop is CASSREGQGTGYTF. CDR3 in DNA: TGTGCCAGCAGCCGGGAGGGACAGGGGACTGGCTACACCTTC.

This clone appeared a single time. This chain joins TRBV6-5 and TRBJ2-1; TRBD2 aligns across 12 bases. This CDR3 comprises 15 residues. V was clipped by 5 bases and J by 7 bases; unmatched bases: 6. CDR1 is MNHEY, CDR2 SVGAGI, per germline. CDR3 sequence (DNA): TGTGCCAGCAGTACCACTAGCGGGGGGTCAAATGAGCAGTTCTTC. This encodes CASSTTSGGSNEQFF.

This sequence joins TRBV29-1 and TRBJ2-7; 8 positions agree with TRBD2. Germline V lookup: CDR1 SQVTM, CDR2 ANQGSEA. This CDR3 comprises 13 residues. V shed 7 bases and J 6 bases; nucleotides not matched to a gene: 11. CDR3 residues: CSGSLRGGGEQYF. The CDR3 bases are TGCAGCGGATCACTCCGGGGGGGTGGCGAGCAGTACTTC.

The CDR3 loop is CASSPGRDTGELFF. As DNA, the CDR3 is TGTGCCAGCTCACCAGGCAGGGACACCGGGGAGCTGTTTTTT. This chain joins TRBV18 and TRBJ2-2; a possible D gene is TRBD1 (5 bases). V shed 2 bases and J shed 3 bases, with 7 bases lying between them. The CDR3 contains 14 residues. Germline V gene lookup returns CDR1 KGHSH and CDR2 LQKENI.

The CDR3 nucleotides are TGCGCCAGCAGCGGAGGGGTTGGTGGTACTGAAGCTTTCTTT. The encoded protein is CASSGGVGGTEAFF. The rearrangement links TRBV5-1 to TRBJ1-1; D is possibly TRBD1 (5 bases). The V end lost 4 bases, the J end lost 5 bases, and 15 bases lay between the germline ends. CDR3 size: 14 residues. Germline-derived CDR1 and CDR2 are SGHRS and YFSETQ.

J is TRBJ1-4 and V is TRBV5-1; 10 nucleotides align to TRBD1. In germline, CDR1 is SGHRS, CDR2 YFSETQ. Trimming at V came to 4 bases and at J to 5 bases, leaving 5 bases not matched to a gene. This CDR3 contains 15 residues. CDR3 sequence reads: CASSDRDRGNEKLFF. The CDR3 DNA is TGCGCCAGCAGCGACCGGGACAGGGGCAATGAAAAACTGTTTTTT.

The CDR3 is CASRPGQTYEQYF. The CDR3, as DNA: TGTGCCAGCAGGCCGGGACAGACCTACGAGCAGTACTTC. The chain employs TRBV6-6 and TRBJ2-7; 7 bases match TRBD1. CDR1 is MNHNY and CDR2 is SVGAGI in the germline V gene (reference sequence). The CDR3 is 13 amino acids. V was clipped by 6 bases and J by 2 bases; unmatched bases: 4.

Only one count was recorded for this clone. The chain combines TRBV7-2 with TRBJ1-2, with D perhaps matching TRBD1 (6 bases). The CDR3 sequence is 17 residues long. V gave up 8 bases and J gave up 2 bases, with 24 bases separating them. Germline V CDR1 and CDR2: SGHTA, FQGNSA. As DNA, the CDR3 is TGTGCCAGCGGGGCCTCAACTGGGGGGGCCAGGAACTATGGCTACACCTTC. This codes for CASGASTGGARNYGYTF. Drawing the rest from reference TRBV7-2 and TRBJ1-2, the complete variable domain is GAGVSQSPSNKVTEKGKDVELRCDPISGHTALYWYRQSLGQGLEFLIYFQGNSAPDKSGLPSDRFSAERTGGSVSTLTIQRTQQEDSAVYLCASGASTGGARNYGYTFGSGTRLTVV.

V usage is TRBV30 and J usage is TRBJ1-6, with D possibly TRBD1 on 5 matching bases. The CDR3 extends over 15 amino acids. CDR1 is GTSNPN, CDR2 SVGIG, per germline (reference sequence). Trimming removed 0 bases from V and 10 bases from J, with 16 bases in between. CDR3 sequence: CAWSVQVLKRSPLHF. CDR3 DNA: TGTGCCTGGAGTGTACAGGTCCTAAAGAGATCACCCCTCCACTTT.

This sequence joins TRBV18 and TRBJ2-7; 9 bases fit TRBD1. Looked up from germline, CDR1 is KGHSH and CDR2 is LQKENI. Germline trimming cut 8 bases from V and 1 base from J; bases unmatched to any gene: 3. The CDR3 spans 13 residues. The CDR3 here is CASGDRGSYEQYF. CDR3 DNA: TGTGCCAGCGGAGACAGGGGGTCCTACGAGCAGTACTTC. Drawing the rest from reference TRBV18 and TRBJ2-7, the complete variable domain is NAGVMQNPRHLVRRRGQEARLRCSPMKGHSHVYWYRQLPEEGLKFMVYLQKENIIDESGMPKERFSAEFPKEGPSILRIQQVVRGDSAAYFCASGDRGSYEQYFGPGTRLTVT.

V usage is TRBV7-2 and J usage is TRBJ2-3, with TRBD2 matching over 7 bases. The CDR3 is 15 residues long. The V gene's germline CDR1 is SGHTA and CDR2 FQGNSA. Germline trimming cut 5 bases from V and 4 bases from J; bases unmatched to any gene: 9. The CDR3 spells CASSPQVGRADTQYF. The CDR3 nucleotides are TGTGCCAGCAGCCCCCAAGTGGGGAGGGCAGATACGCAGTATTTT.

This chain joins TRBV10-1 and TRBJ2-1; TRBD1 aligns across 10 bases. Germline CDR1 is WNHNN and CDR2 is SYGVQD (reference sequence). V was pared by 6 bases and J by 5 bases, with 4 bases of the junction left unmatched. The CDR3 extends over 14 amino acids. CDR3 coding DNA: TGCGCCAGCAGCCGGGACAGGGGTCACAATGAGCAGTTCTTC. Protein: CASSRDRGHNEQFF.

The V call is TRBV5-1, the J call TRBJ1-2; possibly TRBD1 for D (6 bases). CDR1 is SGHRS, CDR2 YFSETQ, per germline. The CDR3 has 15 amino acids. V lost 0 bases and J lost 7, with 16 bases in between. Here the CDR3 DNA reads TGCGCCAGCAGCTTGGTAGCAGGGGCGGAGAGTGGCTACACCTTC. It specifies CASSLVAGAESGYTF.

The J gene is TRBJ1-5, the V gene TRBV12-3 or TRBV12-4; D is unresolved. Trimming left V 3 bases short and J 4 bases short, with 4 bases between. CDR3 length: 12 amino acids. This CDR3 reads CASSFSNQPQHF. The CDR3 region has the DNA TGTGCCAGCAGTTTTTCTAATCAGCCCCAGCATTTT.

The CDR3 DNA is TGTGCCAGCATAGCGGGGAACACTGAAGCTTTCTTT. This translates into CASIAGNTEAFF. The V and J genes are TRBV28 and TRBJ1-1; D is unresolved. From germline, CDR1 is MDHEN and CDR2 SYDVKM. There are 12 residues in the CDR3. Trimming took off 7 bases at V and 1 base at J, with 7 bases between the two ends.

This clone was observed once. The chain carries TRBV11-2 and TRBJ2-1; TRBD2 agrees at 9 bases. Germline V CDR1 and CDR2: SGHAT, FQNNGV. V lost 7 bases and J lost 9; bases outside the gene matches: 13. The CDR3 totals 15 residues. CDR3 protein: CASTRGTSIQGEQFF. The CDR3 nucleotides are TGTGCCAGCACTAGGGGGACTAGCATCCAAGGTGAGCAGTTCTTC.

The J gene is TRBJ2-3, the V gene TRBV6-1, with 7 bases lining up with TRBD1. This CDR3 spans 16 amino acids. Trimming removed 3 bases from V and 3 bases from J; junction bases left unmatched: 9. Per germline, CDR1 MNHNS and CDR2 SASEGT. CDR3 in amino acids: CASSDRQGVGTDTQYF. Here the CDR3 DNA reads TGTGCCAGCAGTGATAGACAGGGTGTCGGAACAGATACGCAGTATTTT.

This sequence joins TRBV7-9 and TRBJ1-1; D unresolved. Germline V gene data show CDR1 as SEHNR and CDR2 as FQNEAQ (reference sequence). Trimming stripped 3 bases from V and 9 bases from J, with 17 bases between. This CDR3 has 14 residues. CDR3: CASSFDGSPLKAFF. For the CDR3, the DNA is TGTGCCAGCAGCTTTGATGGGAGCCCCCTGAAAGCTTTCTTT.

V usage is TRBV5-1 and J usage is TRBJ1-4; possible D gene TRBD1, 5 bases. V lost 1 base and J lost 8, with 12 bases in between. The CDR3 length is 14 residues. Germline CDR1 and CDR2: SGHRS and YFSETQ. In DNA form, the CDR3 reads TGCGCCAGCAGCTTGCAAACAGGAGAGGAAAAACTGTTTTTT. Translated: CASSLQTGEEKLFF.

The chain carries TRBV2 and TRBJ1-2; perhaps TRBD1 as D (5 bases). V was clipped by 3 bases and J by 8 bases, with 10 bases between them. CDR3 length: 12 residues. CDR1 is SNHLY, CDR2 FYNNEI, per germline. CDR3 bases: TGTGCCAGCAGTGACCCAGGGAAGGGCTACACCTTC. It translates to CASSDPGKGYTF.

The rearrangement joins TRBV7-9 to TRBJ2-3; 10 nucleotides align to TRBD1. The CDR3 sequence is 18 residues long. From germline, CDR1 is SEHNR and CDR2 FQNEAQ (reference sequence). V dropped 4 bases and J dropped 2; count of bases not matched to a gene: 12. The CDR3 sequence: CASSSKLGGTGATDTQYF. The CDR3, as DNA: TGTGCCAGCAGCTCCAAACTGGGGGGGACAGGGGCCACAGATACGCAGTATTTT.

This chain connects TRBV2 to TRBJ1-1, with D possibly TRBD1 on 5 matching bases. From germline, CDR1 is SNHLY and CDR2 FYNNEI. The CDR3 runs to 12 residues. Trimming took off 4 bases at V and 5 bases at J, with 8 bases between the two ends. CDR3 amino acids: CASSGGGTEAFF. CDR3 coding DNA: TGTGCCAGCAGTGGTGGGGGGACTGAAGCTTTCTTT.

There are a few counts of this clone. The rearrangement joins TRBV27 to TRBJ2-2, with 7 bases fitting TRBD2. This CDR3 is 15 amino acids long. Germline assignment: CDR1 MNHEY and CDR2 SMNVEV (reference sequence). Losses at the gene ends were 5 bases for V and 1 base for J; bases not matched to a gene: 4. The CDR3, as DNA: TGTGCCAGCAGTCCCTGGACTAGGAACACCGGGGAGCTGTTTTTT. Protein product: CASSPWTRNTGELFF.

This chain's CDR3 is CASSLDRRNTGELFF. For the CDR3, the DNA is TGTGCCAGCAGCTTAGACAGACGGAACACCGGGGAGCTGTTTTTT. The J gene is TRBJ2-2, the V gene TRBV7-2; D not certain. Looked up from germline, CDR1 is SGHTA and CDR2 is FQGNSA. The V end lost 1 base, the J end lost 1 base, and 7 bases lay between the germline ends. The CDR3 is 15 residues long.

The chain recombines TRBV7-8 with TRBJ1-4; maybe TRBD1 (5 bases). Trimming stripped 6 bases from V and 5 bases from J, with 10 bases between. Per germline, CDR1 SGHVS and CDR2 FQNEAQ. The CDR3 runs 13 residues. CDR3 sequence reads: CASRRDLNEKLFF. The CDR3 DNA sequence: TGTGCCAGCAGGCGGGACTTAAATGAAAAACTGTTTTTT.

The chain joins TRBV7-2 to TRBJ1-3; weak D call: TRBD1 (6 bases). The CDR3 is 15 amino acids. Germline CDR1 and CDR2: SGHTA and FQGNSA. V gave up 3 bases and J gave up 1 base, with 10 bases separating them. The CDR3 DNA follows: TGTGCCAGCAGCTTGGGACACCGATCTGGAAACACCATATATTTT. This translates into CASSLGHRSGNTIYF.

V usage is TRBV7-6 and J usage is TRBJ2-7; possible D gene TRBD1, 6 bases. This CDR3 is built from 15 residues. V was clipped by 3 bases and J by 6 bases, with 18 bases between them. Germline V gene data show CDR1 as SGHVS and CDR2 as FNYEAQ. CDR3 in DNA: TGTGCCAGCAGCTTCTCTGGGGGCGCTTCTGCCGAGCAGTACTTC. Its translation is CASSFSGGASAEQYF.

The chain combines TRBV9 with TRBJ2-1, with TRBD1 identical over 7 bases. With V trimmed by 3 bases and J by 7 bases, 13 bases remained unmatched. The CDR3 is made up of 16 amino acids. Per germline, CDR1 SGDLS and CDR2 YYNGEE. The CDR3 nucleotides are TGTGCCAGCAGCGAGGGGGCGAGCAGGGCGCTTAATGAGCAGTTCTTC. Translating it yields CASSEGASRALNEQFF.

J is TRBJ1-4 and V is TRBV19; D remains unclear. CDR3 length: 14 residues. The V and J ends lost 2 bases and 4 bases respectively, with 8 bases between them. In germline, CDR1 is LNHDA, CDR2 SQIVND (reference sequence). The CDR3 nucleotides read TGTGCCAGTAGTATAATGAGCTTTAATGAAAAACTGTTTTTT. Translating gives CASSIMSFNEKLFF.

This sequence joins TRBV27 and TRBJ1-2; TRBD1 agrees at 10 bases. CDR3 length: 16 amino acids. The germline V gene has CDR1 MNHEY and CDR2 SMNVEV (reference sequence). J was trimmed by 6 bases and V by 3 bases; bases with no gene match: 10. For the CDR3, the DNA is TGTGCCAGCAGTTTCTCTATCTCCGGGACAGGGGATGGCTACACCTTC. Translation gives CASSFSISGTGDGYTF.